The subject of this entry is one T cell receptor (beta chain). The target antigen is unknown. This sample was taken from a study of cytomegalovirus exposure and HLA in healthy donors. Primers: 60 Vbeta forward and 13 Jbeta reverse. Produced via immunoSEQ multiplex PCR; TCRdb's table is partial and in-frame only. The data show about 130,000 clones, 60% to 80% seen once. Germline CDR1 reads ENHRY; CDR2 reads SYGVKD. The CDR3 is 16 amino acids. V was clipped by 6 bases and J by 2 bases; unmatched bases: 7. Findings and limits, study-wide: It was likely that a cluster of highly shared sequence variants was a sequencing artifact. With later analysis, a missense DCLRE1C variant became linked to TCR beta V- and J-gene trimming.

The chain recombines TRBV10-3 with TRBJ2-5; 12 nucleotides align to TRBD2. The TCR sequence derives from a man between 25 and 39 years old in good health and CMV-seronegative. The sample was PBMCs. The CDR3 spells CAIRASGGDGQETQYF. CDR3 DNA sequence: TGTGCCATCAGAGCTAGCGGGGGGGATGGGCAAGAGACCCAGTACTTC.